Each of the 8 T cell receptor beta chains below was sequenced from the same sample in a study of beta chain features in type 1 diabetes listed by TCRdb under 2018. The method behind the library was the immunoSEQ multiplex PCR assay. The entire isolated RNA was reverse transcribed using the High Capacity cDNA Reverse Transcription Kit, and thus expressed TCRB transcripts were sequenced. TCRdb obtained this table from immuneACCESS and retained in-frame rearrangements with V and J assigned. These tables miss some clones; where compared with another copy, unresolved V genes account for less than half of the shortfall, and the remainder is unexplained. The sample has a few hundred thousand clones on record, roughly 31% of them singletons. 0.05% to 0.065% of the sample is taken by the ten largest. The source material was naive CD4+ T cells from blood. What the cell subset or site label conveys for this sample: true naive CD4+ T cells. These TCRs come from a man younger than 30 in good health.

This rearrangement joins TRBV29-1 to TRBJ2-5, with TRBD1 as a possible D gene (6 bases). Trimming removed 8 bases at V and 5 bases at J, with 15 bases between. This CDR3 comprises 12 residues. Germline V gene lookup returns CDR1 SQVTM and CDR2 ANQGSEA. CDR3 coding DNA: TGCAGCTCTCCTGGGGGCGATGAGACCCAGTACTTC. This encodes CSSPGGDETQYF.

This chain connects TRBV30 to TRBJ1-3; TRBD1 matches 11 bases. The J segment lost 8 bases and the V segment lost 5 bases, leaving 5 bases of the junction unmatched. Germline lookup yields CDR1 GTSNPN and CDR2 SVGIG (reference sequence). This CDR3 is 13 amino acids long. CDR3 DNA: TGTGCCTGGGAAAGGACAGGGGGCCACACCATATATTTT. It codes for CAWERTGGHTIYF.

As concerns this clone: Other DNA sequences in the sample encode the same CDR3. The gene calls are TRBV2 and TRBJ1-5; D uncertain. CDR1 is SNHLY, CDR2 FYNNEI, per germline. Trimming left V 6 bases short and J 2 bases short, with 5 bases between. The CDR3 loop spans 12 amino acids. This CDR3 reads CASSAGNQPQHF. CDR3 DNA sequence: TGTGCCAGCAGCGCGGGCAATCAGCCCCAGCATTTT.

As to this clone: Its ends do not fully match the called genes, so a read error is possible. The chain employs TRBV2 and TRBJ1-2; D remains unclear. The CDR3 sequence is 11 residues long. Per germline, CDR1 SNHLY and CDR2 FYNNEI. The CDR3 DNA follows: TGTGCCAGCAGTGATCTGCGTCCTTGGCTTTTC. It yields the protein CASSDLRPWLF.

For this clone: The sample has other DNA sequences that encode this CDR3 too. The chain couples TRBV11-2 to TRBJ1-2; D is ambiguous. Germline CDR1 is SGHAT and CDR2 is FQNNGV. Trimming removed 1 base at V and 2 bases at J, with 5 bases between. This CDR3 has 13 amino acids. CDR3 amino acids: CASSLAGNYGYTF. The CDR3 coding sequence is TGTGCCAGCAGCTTAGCCGGAAACTATGGCTACACCTTC.

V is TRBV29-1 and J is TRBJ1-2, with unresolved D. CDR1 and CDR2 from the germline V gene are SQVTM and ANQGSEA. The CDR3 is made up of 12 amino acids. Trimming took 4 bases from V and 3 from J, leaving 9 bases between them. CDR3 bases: TGCAGCGTTGGGGAACCGTACTATGGCTACACCTTC. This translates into CSVGEPYYGYTF.

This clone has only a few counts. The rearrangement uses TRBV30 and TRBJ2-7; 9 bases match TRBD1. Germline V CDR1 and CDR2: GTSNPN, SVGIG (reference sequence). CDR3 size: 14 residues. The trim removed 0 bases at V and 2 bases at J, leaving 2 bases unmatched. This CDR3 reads CAWSVWTGAYEQYF. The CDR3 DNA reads TGTGCCTGGAGTGTGTGGACAGGGGCCTACGAGCAGTACTTC.

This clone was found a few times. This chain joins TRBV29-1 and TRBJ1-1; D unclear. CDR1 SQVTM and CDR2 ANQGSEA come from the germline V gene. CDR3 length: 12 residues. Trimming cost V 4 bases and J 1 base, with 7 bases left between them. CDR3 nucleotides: TGCAGCGTTGGCGAGGGGAACACTGAAGCTTTCTTT. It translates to CSVGEGNTEAFF.